Presented here are 29 T cell receptor beta chains from one specimen sequenced in a study of cytomegalovirus exposure and HLA in healthy donors. Amplification used 60 Vbeta primers and 13 Jbeta primers. Assay: immunoSEQ multiplex PCR; the TCRdb copy retains only in-frame clones and omits some. This sample has approximately 120,000 clones, with 78% found just once. Sequencing input: PBMCs. These receptors all come from a man in his thirties or forties in good health and CMV-seropositive.

The count of this clone is one. The chain carries TRBV27 and TRBJ2-3, with D tentatively TRBD2 (5 bases). This CDR3 has 13 amino acids. The V gene lost 2 bases and the J gene lost 5 bases, with 8 bases spanning the gap. CDR1 is MNHEY and CDR2 is SMNVEV in the germline V gene (reference sequence). CDR3 amino acids: CASSLREGDTQYF. As DNA, the CDR3 is TGTGCCAGCAGTTTACGAGAGGGAGATACGCAGTATTTT.

This rearrangement joins TRBV19 to TRBJ1-5, with 8 bases aligning to TRBD1. The germline gives CDR1 LNHDA, CDR2 SQIVND (reference sequence). This CDR3 has 17 amino acids. Trimming at V came to 7 bases and at J to 4 bases, leaving 15 bases not matched to a gene. For the CDR3, the DNA is TGTGCCAGTACCCCAACCACCGGACAGGGCGCGAATCAGCCCCAGCATTTT. Amino acid sequence: CASTPTTGQGANQPQHF.

V is TRBV10-3 and J is TRBJ2-7; TRBD1 matches at 7 bases. CDR1 and CDR2 from the germline V gene are ENHRY and SYGVKD. With V trimmed by 4 bases and J by 5 bases, 8 bases remained unmatched. CDR3 length equals 14 residues. The CDR3 DNA reads as TGTGCCATCAGTGCGGGACAGAAACAGAACGAGCAGTACTTC. This sequence encodes CAISAGQKQNEQYF.

This clone was observed a single time. The chain uses TRBV5-5 and TRBJ2-7; 7 bases map to TRBD1. Germline CDR1 reads SGHKS; CDR2 reads YYEKEE (reference sequence). This CDR3 region has 14 residues. The junction had 7 bases not matched to a gene; V was cut back by 4 bases and J by 3 bases. The CDR3 sequence: CASSGRDRDYEQYF. CDR3 bases: TGTGCCAGCAGCGGACGGGACAGAGACTACGAGCAGTACTTC.

The CDR3 loop is CASSPPYRGTGELFF. The DNA for the CDR3 is TGTGCCAGCTCACCACCGTACCGGGGAACCGGGGAGCTGTTTTTT. The J gene is TRBJ2-2, the V gene TRBV18; tentatively, D is TRBD2 (5 bases). Trimming shortened V by 0 bases and J by 5 bases, and 10 bases separated the two germline ends. Germline assignment: CDR1 KGHSH and CDR2 LQKENI. There are 15 residues in the CDR3.

This chain uses TRBV11-3 with TRBJ2-5; TRBD2 is a possible D gene (5 bases). With the DNA end fitting TRBJ2-7 better, the J assignment may be wrong. Germline CDR1 reads SGHNT; CDR2 reads YENEEA. The CDR3 is 14 residues long. This CDR3 reads CASSLYEGSYEQYF. Written as DNA, the CDR3 is TGTGCCAGCAGCCTCTATGAGGGCAGCTACGAGCAGTACTTC.

The chain has TRBV19 and TRBJ2-2, with D tentatively TRBD2 (5 bases). The CDR3 contains 16 residues. Germline V gene lookup returns CDR1 LNHDA and CDR2 SQIVND (reference sequence). V was clipped by 7 bases and J by 0 bases, with 15 bases between them. CDR3 sequence (DNA): TGTGCCAGTACCGGGGTCCCCGCTCCGAACACCGGGGAGCTGTTTTTT. Amino acids: CASTGVPAPNTGELFF.

V usage is TRBV27 and J usage is TRBJ1-5; D is unresolved. The V gene's germline CDR1 is MNHEY and CDR2 SMNVEV (reference sequence). This CDR3 region has 15 residues. Trimming shortened V by 6 bases and J by 5 bases, and 17 bases separated the two germline ends. Written as DNA, the CDR3 is TGTGCCAGCAGCCCCCATCTAGATCTTCATCAGCCCCAGCATTTT. This translates into CASSPHLDLHQPQHF.

The chain has TRBV5-4 and TRBJ2-7; TRBD2 matches at 10 bases. CDR1 and CDR2 from the germline V gene are SGHNT and YYREEE (reference sequence). The CDR3 spans 15 residues. V dropped 5 bases and J dropped 3; count of bases not matched to a gene: 8. The CDR3 spells CASRAELAGNYEQYF. The CDR3 DNA reads TGTGCCAGCAGAGCGGAACTAGCGGGGAACTACGAGCAGTACTTC.

V and J are TRBV27 and TRBJ2-7, with 7 positions matching TRBD1. CDR1 MNHEY and CDR2 SMNVEV come from the germline V gene (reference sequence). This CDR3 has 14 residues. The V segment lost 3 bases and the J segment 4 bases; nucleotides outside the gene matches: 6. The CDR3 DNA follows: TGTGCCAGCAGTTTCAGCCAGGGGGTGTACGAGCAGTACTTC. Its translation: CASSFSQGVYEQYF.

The rearrangement links TRBV30 to TRBJ1-2; D is undetermined. The ends were cut back, 3 bases at V and 3 bases at J, with 11 bases in the middle. The V gene's germline CDR1 is GTSNPN and CDR2 SVGIG (reference sequence). The length of the CDR3 is 13 residues. The CDR3 nucleotides read TGTGCCTGGAGCCCAAGACAAGACTATGGCTACACCTTC. Translated, it gives CAWSPRQDYGYTF. The variable domain in full, completed from reference TRBV30 and TRBJ1-2, reads SQTIHQWPATLVQPVGSPLSLECTVEGTSNPNLYWYRQAAGRGLQLLFYSVGIGQISSEVPQNLSASRPQDRQFILSSKKLLLSDSGFYLCAWSPRQDYGYTFGSGTRLTVV.

This clone was counted once. V gene TRBV27 combines with J gene TRBJ2-3; 8 positions agree with TRBD2. V lost 9 bases and J lost 1; bases outside the gene matches: 9. This CDR3 is built from 15 residues. CDR1 MNHEY and CDR2 SMNVEV come from the germline V gene (reference sequence). This chain's CDR3 is CASISLREGTDTQYF. Written as DNA, the CDR3 is TGTGCCAGTATTAGTCTGCGGGAGGGCACAGATACGCAGTATTTT.

The rearrangement joins TRBV19 to TRBJ2-7, with 7 bases fitting TRBD1. Germline lookup yields CDR1 LNHDA and CDR2 SQIVND (reference sequence). The CDR3 extends over 13 amino acids. J was trimmed by 3 bases and V by 6 bases; bases with no gene match: 5. CDR3 DNA: TGTGCCAGTAGCCGAAGGGACAGCTACGAGCAGTACTTC. It specifies CASSRRDSYEQYF.

J is TRBJ1-1 and V is TRBV6-1; weak D call: TRBD1 (6 bases). Deletions cut 7 bases from V and 1 base from J, with 10 bases between. The CDR3 is 13 residues long. In germline, CDR1 is MNHNS, CDR2 SASEGT. The CDR3 DNA is TGTGCCAGCACAGAACAGGGGAACACTGAAGCTTTCTTT. As protein: CASTEQGNTEAFF.

The chain joins TRBV11-2 to TRBJ2-7; the D is unclear. This CDR3 contains 12 residues. Germline CDR1 and CDR2: SGHAT and FQNNGV. V dropped 8 bases and J dropped 6 bases, with 14 bases sitting between them. The CDR3 region has the DNA TGTGCCAGCGCTAGGAGCTCGGGCGAGCAGTACTTC. Its protein product is CASARSSGEQYF.

CDR3 in DNA: TGTGCCAGCAGCCGCCGCGAGGGATCCTACAATGAGCAGTTCTTC. This codes for CASSRREGSYNEQFF. This chain joins TRBV7-2 and TRBJ2-1, with D perhaps matching TRBD2 (5 bases). Trimming pared 5 bases from V and 1 base from J, leaving 12 bases between. The germline V gene has CDR1 SGHTA and CDR2 FQGNSA. The CDR3 covers 15 residues.

The chain employs TRBV30 and TRBJ1-5, with 9 bases lining up with TRBD1. V lost 8 bases to trimming and J lost 5 bases; unmatched junction nucleotides: 4. This CDR3 region has 12 residues. The germline CDR1 and CDR2 sequences are GTSNPN and SVGIG (reference sequence). The CDR3, as DNA: TGTGCCGCGGGACAGGGCCATCAGCCCCAGCATTTT. Translated: CAAGQGHQPQHF.

The chain is built from TRBV7-2 and TRBJ2-1, with 9 bases aligning to TRBD2. This CDR3 comprises 14 residues. Germline V gene sequence: CDR1 SGHTA, CDR2 FQGNSA. J lost 6 bases, V lost 5 bases, and 5 bases had no gene match. The CDR3 spells CASSPSGKGNEQFF. The CDR3 DNA reads as TGTGCCAGCAGCCCTAGCGGGAAAGGCAATGAGCAGTTCTTC.

This clone was seen only a few times. This chain's CDR3 is CASSQGAEYQPQHF. The CDR3 nucleotides read TGTGCCAGCAGTCAGGGGGCGGAATATCAGCCCCAGCATTTT. This rearrangement joins TRBV6-1 to TRBJ1-5; 8 bases match TRBD1. After removal of 5 bases from V and 5 bases from J, the junction contained 5 bases not matched to a gene. Germline values: CDR1 MNHNS, CDR2 SASEGT. The CDR3 is 14 amino acids.

The genes are TRBV6-5 and TRBJ1-1; the D gene is possibly TRBD1 (6 bases). V lost 2 bases and J lost 3, with 13 bases in between. The CDR3 is 15 residues long. Germline V gene data show CDR1 as MNHEY and CDR2 as SVGAGI. The CDR3 loop is CASSYRQVGHTEAFF. The CDR3 DNA reads as TGTGCCAGCAGTTACCGACAGGTTGGGCACACTGAAGCTTTCTTT.

CDR3 region: CATSREFPRDTNYGYTF. CDR3 DNA: TGTGCCACCAGCAGAGAATTTCCCCGGGACACCAACTATGGCTACACCTTC. This chain connects TRBV15 to TRBJ1-2, with D perhaps matching TRBD1 (6 bases). The CDR3 length is 17 residues. The germline CDR1 and CDR2 sequences are LNHNV and YYDKDF (reference sequence). Deletions cut 0 bases from V and 2 bases from J, with 16 bases between.

This rearrangement joins TRBV7-2 to TRBJ2-1; 8 bases match TRBD1. CDR1 is SGHTA and CDR2 is FQGNSA in the germline V gene. The CDR3 consists of 17 residues. Trimming at V came to 1 base and at J to 8 bases, leaving 13 bases not matched to a gene. The CDR3 here is CASSLVGGQGKYDEQFF. The CDR3 DNA reads TGTGCCAGCAGCTTAGTAGGTGGACAGGGAAAATATGATGAGCAGTTCTTC.

This clone has just one count. V is TRBV5-6 and J is TRBJ2-1; unclear D gene. The CDR3 is made up of 16 amino acids. Trimming took off 0 bases at V and 5 bases at J, with 15 bases between the two ends. In germline, CDR1 is SGHDT, CDR2 YYEEEE. CDR3 DNA: TGTGCCAGCAGCTTGGATCTAACCCCACCGAACAATGAGCAGTTCTTC. This codes for CASSLDLTPPNNEQFF. Based on the CDR3 plus reference TRBV5-6 and TRBJ2-1, the full variable domain is DAGVTQSPTHLIKTRGQQVTLRCSPKSGHDTVSWYQQALGQGPQFIFQYYEEEERQRGNFPDRFSGHQFPNYSSELNVNALLLGDSALYLCASSLDLTPPNNEQFFGPGTRLTVL.

This chain uses TRBV6-5 with TRBJ1-5; 7 bases match TRBD1. Germline CDR1 MNHEY, CDR2 SVGAGI. J lost 7 bases, V lost 6 bases, and 6 bases had no gene match. This CDR3 region has 13 residues. DNA of the CDR3: TGTGCCAGCAGCCTCAACAGGGGACAGCCCCAGCATTTT. It is translated as CASSLNRGQPQHF.

This clone is a singleton in its sample. The chain recombines TRBV28 with TRBJ2-7; 14 bases line up with TRBD2. The V segment lost 6 bases and the J segment 2 bases; nucleotides outside the gene matches: 9. Germline V gene data show CDR1 as MDHEN and CDR2 as SYDVKM. The CDR3 extends over 17 amino acids. CDR3 residues: CASSPGTSGRWAYEQYF. In DNA, the CDR3 is TGTGCCAGCAGCCCAGGGACTAGCGGGAGATGGGCCTACGAGCAGTACTTC. The full variable domain, in which reference TRBV28 and TRBJ2-7 provide the parts outside the CDR3, is DVKVTQSSRYLVKRTGEKVFLECVQDMDHENMFWYRQDPGLGLRLIYFSYDVKMKEKGDIPEGYSVSREKKERFSLILESASTNQTSMYLCASSPGTSGRWAYEQYFGPGTRLTVT.

The chain links TRBV15 to TRBJ1-2; 7 bases are a match to TRBD1. The germline V gene encodes CDR1 LNHNV and CDR2 YYDKDF (reference sequence). The trim removed 5 bases at V and 6 bases at J, leaving 9 bases unmatched. The CDR3 is made up of 14 amino acids. The CDR3 DNA reads as TGTGCCACCAGCTATACAGGGGCAGGGGATGGCTACACCTTC. Translation: CATSYTGAGDGYTF.

J is TRBJ2-7 and V is TRBV6-5; D remains ambiguous. The CDR3 consists of 12 residues. V lost 4 bases, J lost 7 bases, and 11 bases lay in between. Germline V gene sequence: CDR1 MNHEY, CDR2 SVGAGI. This CDR3 reads CASSFRFGEQYF. DNA of the CDR3: TGTGCCAGCAGTTTCAGATTCGGGGAGCAGTACTTC.

This chain connects TRBV2 to TRBJ1-1, with a weak D call TRBD1 (5 bases). This CDR3 is 17 amino acids long. Trimming took 0 bases from V and 3 from J, leaving 17 bases between them. CDR1 is SNHLY and CDR2 is FYNNEI in the germline V gene. The CDR3 sequence: CASSEALAGRFHTEAFF. For the CDR3, the DNA is TGTGCCAGCAGTGAAGCGCTGGCAGGGAGGTTTCACACTGAAGCTTTCTTT. The whole variable domain, remainder taken from reference TRBV2 and TRBJ1-1, is EPEVTQTPSHQVTQMGQEVILRCVPISNHLYFYWYRQILGQKVEFLVSFYNNEISEKSEIFDDQFSVERPDGSNFTLKIRSTKLEDSAMYFCASSEALAGRFHTEAFFGQGTRLTVV.

The chain has TRBV10-1 and TRBJ1-3, with D perhaps TRBD1 (5 bases). The CDR3 runs to 15 residues. CDR1 is WNHNN and CDR2 is SYGVQD in the germline V gene (reference sequence). V was pared by 6 bases and J by 2 bases, with 14 bases between. The CDR3 coding sequence is TGCGCCAGCAGCCCACAGGAGACTCCTGGAAACACCATATATTTT. Its protein product is CASSPQETPGNTIYF.